This TCR beta chain stems from a study of neurological immune-mediated disorders. Study-wide results and limits: The study found the most TCR clonal expansion in HTLV-1-associated myelopathy and the least in multiple sclerosis, below healthy controls. Phylogenetically, 18 of 34 multiple sclerosis patients' repertoires fell into one related-CDR3 cluster, a possible signature. Private repertoires in all groups were suggested by the finding that expanded clones across subjects shared no CDR3 amino acid sequences.

The V segment lost 4 bases and the J segment 2 bases; nucleotides outside the gene matches: 6. This CDR3 contains 15 residues. Germline V gene data show CDR1 as SGHNT and CDR2 as YENEEA. This clonotype was seen many times. Its antigen is not identified. The cDNA was produced through 5'RACE with 10-nucleotide random UMIs. TCRdb processed the 5' RACE reads anew with MiXCR; each CDR3 protein has one entry. The sample lists around 130,000 distinct CDR3 sequences; roughly 3.2% were seen once. The receptor's source is a woman in her 30s with multiple sclerosis. The material sequenced was PBMCs. The gene calls are TRBV11-3 and TRBJ2-3, with TRBD1 matching over 7 bases. The CDR3 DNA sequence: TGTGCCAGCAGCTCGTCCGACAGGGTCACAGATACGCAGTATTTT. The encoded protein is CASSSSDRVTDTQYF. The full variable domain, in which reference TRBV11-3 and TRBJ2-3 provide the parts outside the CDR3, is EAGVVQSPRYKIIEKKQPVAFWCNPISGHNTLYWYLQNLGQGPELLIRYENEEAVDDSQLPKDRFSAERLKGVDSTLKIQPAELGDSAVYLCASSSSDRVTDTQYFGPGTRLTVL.